One sample yielded the 11 T cell receptor beta chains listed below, sequenced in a study of blood T cell repertoires in COVID-19. Clones were read by immunoSEQ multiplex PCR, and TCRdb kept only the in-frame ones, dropping some. The sample includes around 60,000 clones, roughly 85% seen only once; the top ten take 1.3%. The sequenced material came from peripheral blood. The origin of the receptors is a woman aged 80 or over with acute or convalescent COVID-19.

The V gene is TRBV6-5, the J gene TRBJ2-7; D is undetermined. Germline V CDR1 and CDR2: MNHEY, SVGAGI. The CDR3 has 13 amino acids. The V and J ends lost 2 bases and 2 bases respectively, with 7 bases between them. This CDR3 reads CASSYGLAYEQYF. For the CDR3, the DNA is TGTGCCAGCAGTTACGGGCTTGCCTACGAGCAGTACTTC.

The chain recombines TRBV5-1 with TRBJ2-7; 10 bases are a match to TRBD1. CDR3 length equals 13 residues. Germline CDR1 is SGHRS and CDR2 is YFSETQ. The V and J ends lost 2 bases and 9 bases, in that order; junction bases with no gene match: 5. The CDR3 here is CASSLGTGERQYF. DNA for the CDR3: TGCGCCAGCAGCTTAGGGACAGGGGAGAGGCAGTACTTC.

The V and J genes are TRBV10-3 and TRBJ1-6; the D gene is possibly TRBD1 (5 bases). V shed 2 bases and J shed 5 bases, with 7 bases lying between them. The germline gives CDR1 ENHRY, CDR2 SYGVKD. This CDR3 is built from 14 residues. CDR3: CAISEQGDNSPLHF. CDR3 nucleotide sequence: TGTGCCATCAGTGAGCAGGGCGATAATTCACCCCTCCACTTT.

The table lists this clone with a count of one. This chain uses TRBV11-1 with TRBJ2-1; 10 bases align to TRBD1. Germline CDR1 and CDR2: SGHAT and FQDESV (reference sequence). CDR3 length: 15 amino acids. V lost 4 bases to trimming and J lost 3 bases; unmatched junction nucleotides: 3. The CDR3 DNA is TGTGCCAGCAGCTCCGGGACAGGGGTCTACAATGAGCAGTTCTTC. Translated: CASSSGTGVYNEQFF. Filled out from reference TRBV11-1 and TRBJ2-1, the complete variable domain reads EAEVAQSPRYKITEKSQAVAFWCDPISGHATLYWYRQILGQGPELLVQFQDESVVDDSQLPKDRFSAERLKGVDSTLKIQPAELGDSAMYLCASSSGTGVYNEQFFGPGTRLTVL.

The chain joins TRBV18 to TRBJ1-6; weak D call: TRBD1 (6 bases). V was trimmed by 6 bases and J by 9 bases, leaving 18 bases between them. Germline V gene data show CDR1 as KGHSH and CDR2 as LQKENI. This CDR3 spans 15 amino acids. The CDR3 sequence is CASSPGHTIGSPLHF. In DNA form, the CDR3 reads TGTGCCAGCTCCCCGGGACACACGATCGGTTCACCCCTCCACTTT.

The chain combines TRBV3-1 (or the pseudogene TRBV3-2) with TRBJ2-5; D perhaps matches TRBD2 (6 bases). The CDR3 is 12 amino acids. Trimming took off 1 base at V and 7 bases at J, with 7 bases between the two ends. CDR1 is LGHDT and CDR2 is YNNKEL in the germline V gene (reference sequence). The CDR3 region is CASSQVGGTQYF. The DNA of the CDR3 is TGTGCCAGCAGCCAAGTGGGGGGGACCCAGTACTTC.

The rearrangement links TRBV5-1 to TRBJ2-7, with a tentative D call TRBD1 (6 bases). There are 14 residues in the CDR3. Trimming cost V 1 base and J 3 bases, with 11 bases left between them. Germline V gives CDR1 SGHRS, CDR2 YFSETQ. The CDR3 DNA follows: TGCGCCAGCAGCTTGACGGGACAAGGCTACGAGCAGTACTTC. Translating it yields CASSLTGQGYEQYF.

The gene calls are TRBV10-3 and TRBJ2-5; possible D gene TRBD2, 5 bases. Germline-derived CDR1 and CDR2 are ENHRY and SYGVKD. Between the trimmed V and J ends, which lost 4 bases and 9 bases, there was a span of 12 bases. There are 12 residues in the CDR3. CDR3: CAISAEGPSQYF. CDR3 DNA: TGTGCCATCAGTGCAGAGGGCCCTTCCCAGTACTTC.

This chain connects TRBV2 to TRBJ2-1; 9 bases are a match to TRBD1. This CDR3 contains 13 residues. Germline V gene data show CDR1 as SNHLY and CDR2 as FYNNEI. Trimming took 7 bases from V and 7 from J; bases not matched to a gene: 5. The CDR3 sequence: CASKQGALNEQFF. The CDR3 DNA reads as TGTGCCAGCAAACAGGGGGCGTTGAATGAGCAGTTCTTC.

The V gene is TRBV10-3, the J gene TRBJ2-5; 9 bases match TRBD2. Looked up from germline, CDR1 is ENHRY and CDR2 is SYGVKD. Trimming took 5 bases from V and 3 from J; bases not matched to a gene: 7. There are 15 residues in the CDR3. This CDR3 is CAISSASGVKETQYF. CDR3 sequence (DNA): TGTGCCATCAGTAGCGCTAGCGGGGTGAAAGAGACCCAGTACTTC.

V gene TRBV24-1 combines with J gene TRBJ2-1, with 9 bases that match TRBD1. The CDR3 has 15 residues. Per germline, CDR1 KGHDR and CDR2 SFDVKD. V lost 7 bases and J lost 8; bases outside the gene matches: 11. As DNA, the CDR3 is TGTGCCACCAGCCCCGGGACAGGGCTATTCGATGAGCAGTTCTTC. Its translation is CATSPGTGLFDEQFF.